These 14 T cell receptor beta chains were sequenced from one sample in a study of a mutant IDH1 vaccine in newly diagnosed glioma. Their antigen targets remain unknown. Some clones are missing from TCRdb's copy, which holds only in-frame ones; the method was immunoSEQ multiplex PCR. The data show tens of thousands of clones, about 80% seen once. Sample time point: week 5, during vaccination. The study gave 300 ug of mutant IDH1 20-mer peptide per vaccine dose, with topical imiquimod. The input for sequencing was PBMCs, taken from a glioma patient whose treatment included an IDH1 peptide vaccine. The receptor source for this set is a man aged 40-49 years with glioma.

This clone was detected once. V is TRBV5-3 and J is TRBJ2-3; no firm D call. TRBV5-3 is designated an ORF whose function remains uncertain. The ends were cut back, 4 bases at V and 2 bases at J, with 8 bases in the middle. There are 13 residues in the CDR3. The CDR3 region is CARSTSATDTQYF. CDR3 DNA sequence: TGTGCCAGAAGCACCTCGGCCACAGATACGCAGTATTTT.

This clone was observed a few times. The rearrangement uses TRBV7-9 and TRBJ1-5; D is ambiguous. The germline CDR1 and CDR2 sequences are SEHNR and FQNEAQ (reference sequence). There are 14 residues in the CDR3. The germline V and J ends were trimmed by 3 bases and 0 bases, with 6 bases remaining between them. Here the CDR3 reads CASSFLDSNQPQHF. DNA for the CDR3: TGTGCCAGCAGCTTTTTAGATAGCAATCAGCCCCAGCATTTT.

The rearrangement joins TRBV5-1 to TRBJ2-7; 9 bases align to TRBD2. V shed 7 bases and J 0 bases; nucleotides not matched to a gene: 8. CDR3 size: 15 residues. The V gene's germline CDR1 is SGHRS and CDR2 YFSETQ. CDR3 in DNA: TGCGCCAGCGGATCCGGGACTAGCACCTCCTACGAGCAGTACTTC. As protein: CASGSGTSTSYEQYF. The entire variable domain, with the rest obtained from reference TRBV5-1 and TRBJ2-7, is as follows: KAGVTQTPRYLIKTRGQQVTLSCSPISGHRSVSWYQQTPGQGLQFLFEYFSETQRNKGNFPGRFSGRQFSNSRSEMNVSTLELGDSALYLCASGSGTSTSYEQYFGPGTRLTVT.

The chain couples TRBV15 to TRBJ2-5, with 11 bases fitting TRBD1. V dropped 3 bases and J dropped 2; count of bases not matched to a gene: 2. Germline V gene data show CDR1 as LNHNV and CDR2 as YYDKDF (reference sequence). The length of the CDR3 is 15 residues. This CDR3 is CATSRGQGGQETQYF. CDR3 DNA: TGTGCCACCAGCAGGGGACAGGGGGGGCAAGAGACCCAGTACTTC.

This clone showed up just a few times. This chain connects TRBV6-1 to TRBJ2-7, with D hard to call. Germline values: CDR1 MNHNS, CDR2 SASEGT. This CDR3 has 14 amino acids. With 2 bases removed from V and 2 bases from J, the gap between germline ends came to 10 bases. CDR3 in DNA: TGTGCCAGCAGTGAAAAGGTCTCCACCTACGAGCAGTACTTC. This translates into CASSEKVSTYEQYF.

V and J are TRBV6-1 and TRBJ1-1, with 8 bases matching TRBD1. J gave up 1 base and V 8 bases, and 6 bases lay outside the gene matches. This CDR3 is built from 14 residues. CDR1 is MNHNS, CDR2 SASEGT, per germline. Here the CDR3 reads CASGQGWGNTEAFF. The CDR3 DNA reads as TGTGCCAGCGGACAGGGCTGGGGGAACACTGAAGCTTTCTTT.

This clone was counted once. The sample has other DNA sequences that encode this CDR3 too. The chain joins TRBV30 to TRBJ1-5; D remains unclear. Germline V gene sequence: CDR1 GTSNPN, CDR2 SVGIG (reference sequence). This CDR3 has 12 residues. Trimming left V 0 bases short and J 6 bases short, with 6 bases between. The CDR3 sequence: CAWSVEGQPQHF. CDR3 DNA: TGTGCCTGGAGTGTCGAGGGTCAGCCCCAGCATTTT.

The chain joins TRBV18 to TRBJ2-2; 9 bases agree with TRBD1. This CDR3 is built from 17 residues. Germline CDR1 is KGHSH and CDR2 is LQKENI. Unmatched junction bases numbered 10, after V lost 4 bases and J lost 4 bases. CDR3: CASSRDLGQGGTGELFF. DNA of the CDR3: TGTGCCAGCTCACGAGACCTGGGACAGGGAGGCACCGGGGAGCTGTTTTTT.

The V call is TRBV2, the J call TRBJ1-1, with D hard to call. CDR3 length: 14 residues. CDR1 is SNHLY and CDR2 is FYNNEI in the germline V gene. Trimming cost V 2 bases and J 1 base, with 8 bases left between them. The CDR3 is CASSELWRNTEAFF. The CDR3 DNA reads TGTGCCAGCAGTGAATTATGGAGGAACACTGAAGCTTTCTTT.

The chain is built from TRBV5-5 and TRBJ2-2, with D perhaps matching TRBD1 (5 bases). This CDR3 spans 14 amino acids. Trimming left V 3 bases short and J 6 bases short, with 12 bases between. Germline CDR1 reads SGHKS; CDR2 reads YYEKEE (reference sequence). The CDR3 bases are TGTGCCAGCAGCTCGCGGCAGGGCCCCGGGGAGCTGTTTTTT. This translates into CASSSRQGPGELFF. Filled out from reference TRBV5-5 and TRBJ2-2, the complete variable domain reads DAGVTQSPTHLIKTRGQQVTLRCSPISGHKSVSWYQQVLGQGPQFIFQYYEKEERGRGNFPDRFSARQFPNYSSELNVNALLLGDSALYLCASSSRQGPGELFFGEGSRLTVL.

The count of this clone is one. The rearrangement links TRBV2 to TRBJ1-2; perhaps TRBD1 as D (6 bases). This CDR3 has 14 residues. Germline CDR1 is SNHLY and CDR2 is FYNNEI. Trimming cost V 6 bases and J 4 bases, with 15 bases left between them. The CDR3 coding sequence is TGTGCCAGCAGACGAGGACAGTCTTCCTATGGCTACACCTTC. Encoded protein: CASRRGQSSYGYTF. The whole variable domain, filled in from reference TRBV2 and TRBJ1-2, reads EPEVTQTPSHQVTQMGQEVILRCVPISNHLYFYWYRQILGQKVEFLVSFYNNEISEKSEIFDDQFSVERPDGSNFTLKIRSTKLEDSAMYFCASRRGQSSYGYTFGSGTRLTVV.

CDR3 sequence reads: CASSTRPNYEQYF. As DNA, the CDR3 is TGCGCCAGCAGCACCAGGCCTAACTACGAGCAGTACTTC. The chain couples TRBV4-1 to TRBJ2-7; D not certain. V was cut by 5 bases and J by 3 bases, with 11 bases left in between. Germline CDR1 reads MGHRA; CDR2 reads YSYEKL. The CDR3 spans 13 residues.

The table lists this clone with a few counts. The rearrangement uses TRBV6-5 and TRBJ1-1; no clear D gene. There are 13 residues in the CDR3. Between the trimmed V and J ends, which lost 6 bases and 7 bases, there was a span of 15 bases. CDR1 is MNHEY and CDR2 is SVGAGI in the germline V gene. The CDR3 DNA follows: TGTGCCAGCAGAAGGGCCGTAGGCGATGAAGCTTTCTTT. Its translation: CASRRAVGDEAFF.

This rearrangement joins TRBV5-8 to TRBJ1-5, with no clear D. The ends were cut back, 3 bases at V and 5 bases at J, with 9 bases in the middle. The V gene's germline CDR1 is SGHTS and CDR2 YDEGEE. This CDR3 contains 13 residues. The CDR3 sequence: CASSWVPYQPQHF. The CDR3, as DNA: TGTGCCAGCAGCTGGGTCCCTTATCAGCCCCAGCATTTT.